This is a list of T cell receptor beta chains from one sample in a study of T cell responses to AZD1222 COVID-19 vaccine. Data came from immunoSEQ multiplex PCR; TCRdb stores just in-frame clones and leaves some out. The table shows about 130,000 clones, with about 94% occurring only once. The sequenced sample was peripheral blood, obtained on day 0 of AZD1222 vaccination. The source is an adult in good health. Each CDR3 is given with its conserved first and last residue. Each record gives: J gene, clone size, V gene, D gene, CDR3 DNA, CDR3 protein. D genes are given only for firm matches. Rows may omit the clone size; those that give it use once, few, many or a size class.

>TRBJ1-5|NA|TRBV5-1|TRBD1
TGCGCCAGCAGCTTGGGAGGAGGGGGCTATCAGCCCCAGCATTTT
CASSLGGGGYQPQHF
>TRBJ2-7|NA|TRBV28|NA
TGTGCCAGCAGCCTATTACCCTACGAGCAGTACTTC
CASSLLPYEQYF
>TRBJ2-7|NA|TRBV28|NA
TGTGCCAGCAGTTTCCCTTTGGGGGGGGCAAGAGGGTCCTACGAGCAGTACTTC
CASSFPLGGARGSYEQYF
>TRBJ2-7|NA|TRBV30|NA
TGTGCCTCGGGAAATGCACACTACGAGCAGTACTTC
CASGNAHYEQYF
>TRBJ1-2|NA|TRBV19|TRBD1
TGTGCCAGTAAACTCGCCAGGACAGGAACCGGTTTATATGGCTACACCTTC
CASKLARTGTGLYGYTF
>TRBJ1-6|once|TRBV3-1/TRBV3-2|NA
TGTGCCAGCAGCCAAGAGGGGGCGTATTTACCCCTCCACTTT
CASSQEGAYLPLHF
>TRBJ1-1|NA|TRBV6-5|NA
TGTGCCAGCAGTTACTCGCCAGGGGTGGACACTGAAGCTTTCTTT
CASSYSPGVDTEAFF
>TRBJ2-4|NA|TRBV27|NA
TGTGCCAGCAGTTACGGGGGCTATCCCAAAAACATTCAGTACTTC
CASSYGGYPKNIQYF
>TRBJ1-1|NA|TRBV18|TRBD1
TGTGCCAGCTCAGCAAACAGGGGTAGGGGAAACACTGAAGCTTTCTTT
CASSANRGRGNTEAFF
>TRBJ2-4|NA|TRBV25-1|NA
TGTGCCAGCAGGGACAAGGGCATTCAGTACTTC
CASRDKGIQYF